This passage covers 21 T cell receptor beta chains from one sample sequenced in a study of blood T cell repertoires in COVID-19. The repertoire was sequenced with immunoSEQ multiplex PCR; TCRdb's copy has only in-frame clones and lacks some. The sample records fewer than 350,000 clones, roughly 88% being singletons. The sample was PBMCs or T cells enriched from blood (not recorded which). All receptors come from a man aged 25-45 years who had recovered from COVID-19.

The gene calls are TRBV5-1 and TRBJ2-3; 9 nucleotides match TRBD1. With 9 bases clipped from V and 2 bases from J, the junction kept 10 bases outside the gene matches. This CDR3 has 15 amino acids. The germline CDR1 and CDR2 sequences are SGHRS and YFSETQ. Here the CDR3 DNA reads TGCGCCACCAAATCCGGGACAGGGCCCACAGATACGCAGTATTTT. This gives the protein CATKSGTGPTDTQYF.

This clone was counted only a few times. At one end the junction does not follow the germline gene, possibly because of a read error. The chain links TRBV7-7 to TRBJ2-5; 15 nucleotides line up with TRBD2. This CDR3 has 15 residues. Germline values: CDR1 SSHAT, CDR2 FNYEAQ (reference sequence). The CDR3 DNA is TGTGCTAGCAGCATAGGACTAGCGGGGGGGAAGACCCAGTACTTC. It specifies CASSIGLAGGKTQYF.

This clone came up once. The chain recombines TRBV15 with TRBJ1-5, with 8 bases that match TRBD1. The CDR3 length is 16 residues. The V gene end was trimmed by 3 bases and the J gene end by 0 bases; junction bases not matched to a gene: 4. CDR1 and CDR2 (germline): LNHNV, YYDKDF (reference sequence). The CDR3 DNA reads TGTGCCACCAGCAGTCGACAGGGGTATAGCAATCAGCCCCAGCATTTT. This encodes CATSSRQGYSNQPQHF. Full variable domain (outside the CDR3, taken from reference TRBV15 and TRBJ1-5): DAMVIQNPRYQVTQFGKPVTLSCSQTLNHNVMYWYQQKSSQAPKLLFHYYDKDFNNEADTPDNFQSRRPNTSFCFLDIRSPGLGDTAMYLCATSSRQGYSNQPQHFGDGTRLSIL.

V usage is TRBV5-1 and J usage is TRBJ1-2; D possibly corresponds to TRBD1 (5 bases). Germline V gene lookup returns CDR1 SGHRS and CDR2 YFSETQ. Trimming removed 3 bases at V and 4 bases at J, with 19 bases between. The CDR3 loop spans 16 amino acids. This CDR3 reads CASSSTGTLDPYGYTF. CDR3 bases: TGCGCCAGCAGCTCCACCGGGACTCTCGATCCCTATGGCTACACCTTC.

The chain recombines TRBV9 with TRBJ2-2; TRBD2 matches at 8 bases. The V segment lost 0 bases and the J segment 5 bases; nucleotides outside the gene matches: 6. Germline V gene data show CDR1 as SGDLS and CDR2 as YYNGEE. This CDR3 has 16 amino acids. For the CDR3, the DNA is TGTGCCAGCAGCGTAGCACCGGGGGGGACTACCGGGGAGCTGTTTTTT. This encodes CASSVAPGGTTGELFF.

This clone came up once. V is TRBV18 and J is TRBJ1-2; possible D gene TRBD1, 6 bases. The CDR3 totals 14 residues. The V gene lost 0 bases and the J gene lost 6 bases, with 11 bases spanning the gap. Germline values: CDR1 KGHSH, CDR2 LQKENI. The DNA of the CDR3 is TGTGCCAGCTCACCACCGGGGGCAGGGGATGGCTACACCTTC. Protein sequence: CASSPPGAGDGYTF. Full variable domain (outside the CDR3, taken from reference TRBV18 and TRBJ1-2): NAGVMQNPRHLVRRRGQEARLRCSPMKGHSHVYWYRQLPEEGLKFMVYLQKENIIDESGMPKERFSAEFPKEGPSILRIQQVVRGDSAAYFCASSPPGAGDGYTFGSGTRLTVV.

This chain links TRBV6-5 with TRBJ1-6; 7 bases are shared with TRBD1. The length of the CDR3 is 15 residues. Per the germline V gene, CDR1 is MNHEY and CDR2 is SVGAGI. With 3 bases clipped from V and 11 bases from J, the junction kept 10 bases outside the gene matches. CDR3 bases: TGTGCCAGCAGTTATCGCACAGGGGATACGACACCCCTCCACTTT. This gives the protein CASSYRTGDTTPLHF.

This clone was counted between two and nine times. V is TRBV6-5 and J is TRBJ1-1; D is unclear. CDR1 and CDR2 (germline): MNHEY, SVGAGI. CDR3 length: 15 residues. With 6 bases removed from V and 3 bases from J, the gap between germline ends came to 17 bases. The chain's CDR3 is CASRAGSGRDTEAFF. The CDR3 DNA sequence: TGTGCCAGCAGGGCCGGTTCAGGTCGTGACACTGAAGCTTTCTTT.

The CDR3 spells CASPLSGGSTGELFF. The CDR3 DNA reads TGTGCCAGCCCCTTATCAGGGGGAAGCACCGGGGAGCTGTTTTTT. This chain links TRBV6-5 with TRBJ2-2, with TRBD1 identical over 7 bases. Looked up from germline, CDR1 is MNHEY and CDR2 is SVGAGI. This CDR3 is built from 15 residues. With V trimmed by 8 bases and J by 4 bases, 10 bases remained unmatched.

The V gene is TRBV24-1, the J gene TRBJ2-1, with no clear D. Deletions cut 7 bases from V and 10 bases from J, with 16 bases between. CDR1 and CDR2 (germline): KGHDR, SFDVKD. CDR3 size: 13 residues. Here the CDR3 DNA reads TGTGCCACCAGCCCCCCGGGTAGTGGAGAGCAGTTCTTC. Protein: CATSPPGSGEQFF.

DNA of the CDR3: TGTGCCAGCAGCGTTCCGGGACAAGGGTTTTACGAGCAGTACTTC. Translated: CASSVPGQGFYEQYF. The chain has TRBV5-5 and TRBJ2-7, with D perhaps TRBD1 (6 bases). Trimming removed 4 bases from V and 4 bases from J, with 18 bases in between. The germline CDR1 and CDR2 sequences are SGHKS and YYEKEE (reference sequence). The CDR3 runs 15 residues.

This chain joins TRBV30 and TRBJ2-7; 9 bases line up with TRBD1. The CDR3 is 13 residues long. V trimming: 3 bases; J trimming: 2 bases; junction bases outside the gene matches: 2. Germline CDR1 is GTSNPN and CDR2 is SVGIG (reference sequence). The CDR3 protein is CAWRGQGTYEQYF. In DNA, the CDR3 is TGTGCCTGGAGAGGACAGGGGACCTACGAGCAGTACTTC.

The rearrangement links TRBV6-2 or TRBV6-3 to TRBJ1-2; D call uncertain. CDR1 and CDR2 from the germline V gene are MNHEY and SVGEGT. Trimming shortened V by 5 bases and J by 8 bases, and 18 bases separated the two germline ends. This CDR3 is built from 14 residues. The CDR3: CASSLRVPREGYTF. CDR3 DNA: TGTGCCAGCAGTCTGCGGGTCCCGAGGGAAGGCTACACCTTC.

V usage is TRBV9 and J usage is TRBJ2-3; D is unclear. Germline V gene data show CDR1 as SGDLS and CDR2 as YYNGEE. Trimming removed 3 bases at V and 7 bases at J, with 9 bases between. CDR3 size: 12 residues. The CDR3 bases are TGTGCCAGCAGCGATACGGGTAATACGCAGTATTTT. Protein product: CASSDTGNTQYF.

The chain has TRBV7-2 and TRBJ1-5; 7 bases are a match to TRBD1. Germline V gene sequence: CDR1 SGHTA, CDR2 FQGNSA. This CDR3 is built from 15 residues. V lost 0 bases and J lost 6; bases outside the gene matches: 5. CDR3 sequence: CASSLATGSVQPQHF. For the CDR3, the DNA is TGTGCCAGCAGCTTAGCGACAGGGTCAGTTCAGCCCCAGCATTTT.

V is TRBV5-6 and J is TRBJ1-4, with D uncertain. The V end lost 4 bases, the J end lost 4 bases, and 8 bases lay between the germline ends. The germline V gene has CDR1 SGHDT and CDR2 YYEEEE. This CDR3 is built from 13 residues. The CDR3 DNA reads as TGTGCCAGCAGCATTCAGGATAATGAAAAACTGTTTTTT. It encodes CASSIQDNEKLFF.

The chain joins TRBV19 to TRBJ2-7, with 7 bases fitting TRBD1. Trimming at V came to 3 bases and at J to 5 bases, leaving 10 bases not matched to a gene. The CDR3 runs 15 residues. Germline CDR1 is LNHDA and CDR2 is SQIVND (reference sequence). The CDR3 DNA follows: TGTGCCAGTAGTATCTCTGGAAGACAGGGCAACGAGCAGTACTTC. Encoded protein: CASSISGRQGNEQYF.

V is TRBV2 and J is TRBJ1-6; tentative D call: TRBD1 (5 bases). Per germline, CDR1 SNHLY and CDR2 FYNNEI. V shed 1 base and J shed 6 bases, with 10 bases lying between them. There are 15 residues in the CDR3. The CDR3 DNA sequence: TGTGCCAGCAGTGAAGGGGGCCATTCTAATTCACCCCTCCACTTT. Protein product: CASSEGGHSNSPLHF.

This chain joins TRBV11-2 and TRBJ2-7; the match to TRBD1 covers 9 bases. Germline V CDR1 and CDR2: SGHAT, FQNNGV. J was trimmed by 3 bases and V by 8 bases; bases with no gene match: 8. The CDR3 is 14 residues long. The CDR3 DNA reads TGTGCCAGCCGACAACAGGGGGCAAGCTACGAGCAGTACTTC. This codes for CASRQQGASYEQYF.

V gene TRBV27 combines with J gene TRBJ1-1, with unresolved D. Between the trimmed V and J ends, which lost 0 bases and 5 bases, there was a span of 10 bases. The CDR3 has 14 residues. Per the germline V gene, CDR1 is MNHEY and CDR2 is SMNVEV (reference sequence). CDR3 DNA: TGTGCCAGCAGTTTATCCGGGGTGCGGACTGAAGCTTTCTTT. As protein: CASSLSGVRTEAFF.

This rearrangement joins TRBV27 to TRBJ1-2, with a weak D call TRBD1 (5 bases). The CDR3 spans 16 residues. The germline CDR1 and CDR2 sequences are MNHEY and SMNVEV (reference sequence). The V end lost 2 bases, the J end lost 0 bases, and 13 bases lay between the germline ends. Here the CDR3 reads CASSLVPGLSNYGYTF. The CDR3, as DNA: TGTGCCAGCAGTTTAGTGCCAGGGCTATCTAACTATGGCTACACCTTC.